What follows describes a single TCR beta chain. Its target is unknown. Profiled with immunoSEQ multiplex PCR; TCRdb holds only in-frame clones, not every one. The sample holds around 7,400 clones; 80% to 90% are singletons and the top ten take 20% to 30%. CDR1 is SQVTM, CDR2 ANQGSEA, per germline. V was trimmed by 4 bases and J by 8 bases, leaving 17 bases between them. The CDR3 extends over 13 amino acids. The sample belongs to a study of somatic mutations in cytotoxic T cells in rheumatoid arthritis. Study conclusions and caveats: Some patients, about an eighth of the roughly 65, had a largest CD8+ clone that exceeded 20% of CD8+ cells. Any difference in CD8+ T-cell clonality between patients who had rheumatoid arthritis and healthy controls who were age-matched was not statistically significant.

The TCR comes from a woman in her seventies with rheumatoid arthritis. The material sequenced was CD8+ T cells sorted from blood. V usage is TRBV29-1 and J usage is TRBJ1-2; D not certain. DNA of the CDR3: TGCAGCGTTGCCCCTCTCGTGACTCGAGGCTACACCTTC. Its protein product is CSVAPLVTRGYTF.